A selection of T cell receptor beta chains follows, all from one sample in a study of cytomegalovirus exposure and HLA in healthy donors. The data were produced by immunoSEQ multiplex PCR, yet TCRdb's version contains in-frame clones alone and is incomplete. The table lists 150,000 to 200,000 clones, about four fifths of them singletons. Sequences were obtained from PBMCs. These receptors originate from a man in his thirties or forties in good health and CMV-seropositive. Each CDR3 is given with its conserved first and last residue. Fields, in order: V gene, J gene, D gene, clone size, CDR3 DNA, CDR3 protein. The D gene is left open where the match is weak. Clone size is given for some rows only: seen once, a few or many times, or a class if the clone is expanded.

v_call: TRBV30; j_call: TRBJ2-7; d_call: TRBD2; clone_size: .; cdr3_nt: TGTGCCTGGAGTCCCGGGACTAGCGGTGACGAGCAGTACTTC; cdr3_aa: CAWSPGTSGDEQYF
v_call: TRBV12-5; j_call: TRBJ1-2; d_call: .; clone_size: .; cdr3_nt: TGTGCTAGTGGTTTGGGAGGACAGCCTTTTAGCTATGGCTACACCTTC; cdr3_aa: CASGLGGQPFSYGYTF
v_call: TRBV23-1; j_call: TRBJ2-1; d_call: TRBD2; clone_size: .; cdr3_nt: TGCGCCAGCAGTCAAGGACTAGCGGTGAACTACAATGAGCAGTTCTTC; cdr3_aa: CASSQGLAVNYNEQFF
v_call: TRBV25-1; j_call: TRBJ2-6; d_call: .; clone_size: .; cdr3_nt: TGTGCCAGCAGTGAGACAGGACAGTTCTCTGGGGCCAACGTCCTGACTTTC; cdr3_aa: CASSETGQFSGANVLTF
v_call: TRBV4-2; j_call: TRBJ2-7; d_call: TRBD1; clone_size: .; cdr3_nt: TGTGCCAGCAGCCAAGATCGGGACAGGGTCCCCTACGAGCAGTACTTC; cdr3_aa: CASSQDRDRVPYEQYF
v_call: TRBV9; j_call: TRBJ1-1; d_call: .; clone_size: .; cdr3_nt: TGTGCCAGCAGCGTAGAAGCGAACACTGAAGCTTTCTTT; cdr3_aa: CASSVEANTEAFF
v_call: TRBV4-1; j_call: TRBJ2-7; d_call: .; clone_size: .; cdr3_nt: TGCGCCAGCAGCCAACTGGAGGGCTACGAGCAGTACTTC; cdr3_aa: CASSQLEGYEQYF
v_call: TRBV4-2; j_call: TRBJ2-3; d_call: TRBD2; clone_size: .; cdr3_nt: TGTGCCAGCAGCCAAGGATGGACTAGCGGGATGCGGCCAGATACGCAGTATTTT; cdr3_aa: CASSQGWTSGMRPDTQYF
v_call: TRBV7-6; j_call: TRBJ2-7; d_call: TRBD1; clone_size: .; cdr3_nt: TGTGCCAGCAGCCATAATGCGGGACAGGGGTACTCCTACGAGCAGTACTTC; cdr3_aa: CASSHNAGQGYSYEQYF
v_call: TRBV5-1; j_call: TRBJ2-7; d_call: TRBD2; clone_size: .; cdr3_nt: TGCGCCAGCAGCTACGTAGCGGGAGCACACGAGCAGTACTTC; cdr3_aa: CASSYVAGAHEQYF
v_call: TRBV30; j_call: TRBJ1-2; d_call: TRBD1; clone_size: few; cdr3_nt: TGTGCCTGGAGACCGGGACAGGTGCTGTTAGGCGGCTACACCTTC; cdr3_aa: CAWRPGQVLLGGYTF
v_call: TRBV27; j_call: TRBJ1-2; d_call: .; clone_size: once; cdr3_nt: TGTGCCAGCAGTTTTCGGGGAAATGAGGGCGGCTACACCTTC; cdr3_aa: CASSFRGNEGGYTF
v_call: TRBV6-5; j_call: TRBJ1-2; d_call: .; clone_size: few; cdr3_nt: TGTGCCAGCAGTAGCCAAAAAACAGGGTTTAGAGGCTACACCTTC; cdr3_aa: CASSSQKTGFRGYTF
v_call: TRBV19; j_call: TRBJ2-3; d_call: .; clone_size: few; cdr3_nt: TGTGCCAGTAGTATCTCCGGGAGCCGCACAGATACGCAGTATTTT; cdr3_aa: CASSISGSRTDTQYF
v_call: TRBV27; j_call: TRBJ2-3; d_call: TRBD1; clone_size: .; cdr3_nt: TGTGCCAGCAGCCGACGTTCACAGGGGCCTAGCACAGATACGCAGTATTTT; cdr3_aa: CASSRRSQGPSTDTQYF
v_call: TRBV25-1; j_call: TRBJ2-1; d_call: TRBD2; clone_size: .; cdr3_nt: TGTGCCAGCAATTCGGACGGGCTAGCGGGGGTCAATGAGCAGTTCTTC; cdr3_aa: CASNSDGLAGVNEQFF
v_call: TRBV27; j_call: TRBJ2-2; d_call: .; clone_size: .; cdr3_nt: TGTGCCAGCAGTTTTAGTGAGCGGATGAACACCGGGGAGCTGTTTTTT; cdr3_aa: CASSFSERMNTGELFF
v_call: TRBV15; j_call: TRBJ1-1; d_call: .; clone_size: .; cdr3_nt: TGTGCCACCAGCATACGACAGTATTCCACTGAAGCTTTCTTT; cdr3_aa: CATSIRQYSTEAFF
v_call: TRBV19; j_call: TRBJ2-7; d_call: TRBD2; clone_size: .; cdr3_nt: TGTGCCAGTAGTCCCCCCCCCGTAGGAGGGACTATCGAGCAGTACTTC; cdr3_aa: CASSPPPVGGTIEQYF
v_call: TRBV2; j_call: TRBJ2-7; d_call: .; clone_size: .; cdr3_nt: TGTGCCAGCAGTGAGTTGGGAGGCTCCTACGAGCAGTACTTC; cdr3_aa: CASSELGGSYEQYF
v_call: TRBV19; j_call: TRBJ2-7; d_call: .; clone_size: .; cdr3_nt: TGTGCCAGTAGGACAGAGCAGGGTCTGTCATACGAGCAGTACTTC; cdr3_aa: CASRTEQGLSYEQYF
v_call: TRBV11-2; j_call: TRBJ1-1; d_call: .; clone_size: .; cdr3_nt: TGTGCCAGCAGCTCGAACAGGGTAAGCACTGAAGCTTTCTTT; cdr3_aa: CASSSNRVSTEAFF
v_call: TRBV2; j_call: TRBJ2-7; d_call: .; clone_size: .; cdr3_nt: TGTGCCAGCAGTGTCAGTACCTACGAGCAGTACTTC; cdr3_aa: CASSVSTYEQYF
v_call: TRBV6-6; j_call: TRBJ2-7; d_call: .; clone_size: .; cdr3_nt: TGTGCCAGCAGATCCCGGGACAACTCCTACGAGCAGTACTTC; cdr3_aa: CASRSRDNSYEQYF
v_call: TRBV28; j_call: TRBJ1-5; d_call: TRBD1; clone_size: .; cdr3_nt: TGTGCCAGCAGTGAAATAGAGGACAGGGGGCAGCCCCAGCATTTT; cdr3_aa: CASSEIEDRGQPQHF
v_call: TRBV4-2; j_call: TRBJ2-1; d_call: .; clone_size: .; cdr3_nt: TGTGCCAGCAGCCAAGATGAGGCTAGCGACTACAATGAGCAGTTCTTC; cdr3_aa: CASSQDEASDYNEQFF
v_call: TRBV7-3; j_call: TRBJ2-2; d_call: .; clone_size: .; cdr3_nt: TGTGCCAGCAGCCCCCAGGGCGCCGGGGAGCTGTTTTTT; cdr3_aa: CASSPQGAGELFF
v_call: TRBV4-3; j_call: TRBJ1-2; d_call: .; clone_size: few; cdr3_nt: TGCGCCAGCAGCCAAGATGATGGGGCCCGGGAGGGCGGCTATGGCTACACCTTC; cdr3_aa: CASSQDDGAREGGYGYTF
v_call: TRBV7-9; j_call: TRBJ2-7; d_call: TRBD1; clone_size: few; cdr3_nt: TGTGCCAGCAGCTTTGACAGGGGGTTGTACTTC; cdr3_aa: CASSFDRGLYF
v_call: TRBV11-2; j_call: TRBJ1-2; d_call: TRBD1; clone_size: .; cdr3_nt: TGTGCCAGCAGGCGGCCAGGGACAGGGGACGGCTACACCTTC; cdr3_aa: CASRRPGTGDGYTF
v_call: TRBV9; j_call: TRBJ2-7; d_call: TRBD2; clone_size: .; cdr3_nt: TGTGCCAGCAGCGTAGAGACTAGCGCCGATGCGCAGTACTTC; cdr3_aa: CASSVETSADAQYF
v_call: TRBV5-1; j_call: TRBJ2-2; d_call: TRBD2; clone_size: .; cdr3_nt: TGCGCCAGCAGCGTTACCGGGACTAGCGGGGACACCGGGGAGCTGTTTTTT; cdr3_aa: CASSVTGTSGDTGELFF
v_call: TRBV5-1; j_call: TRBJ2-3; d_call: .; clone_size: .; cdr3_nt: TGCGCCAGCAGCCCCGGGCGGGGCAGGGGGACAGATACGCAGTATTTT; cdr3_aa: CASSPGRGRGTDTQYF
v_call: TRBV7-2; j_call: TRBJ1-4; d_call: .; clone_size: .; cdr3_nt: TGTGCCAGCAGCCGAACAGGGCTATCTAATGAAAAACTGTTTTTT; cdr3_aa: CASSRTGLSNEKLFF
v_call: TRBV5-1; j_call: TRBJ1-1; d_call: .; clone_size: .; cdr3_nt: TGCGCCAGCAGCTTGGATACACCGGGACAAGTGAACACTGAAGCTTTCTTT; cdr3_aa: CASSLDTPGQVNTEAFF
v_call: TRBV19; j_call: TRBJ2-5; d_call: .; clone_size: .; cdr3_nt: TGTGCCAGTAGTGCCCCGCGTGAAGAGGCCCAGTACTTC; cdr3_aa: CASSAPREEAQYF
v_call: TRBV5-4; j_call: TRBJ2-7; d_call: TRBD2; clone_size: .; cdr3_nt: TGTGCCAGCAGCTTGTTCCGCGGGGGATCATACGAGCAGTACTTC; cdr3_aa: CASSLFRGGSYEQYF
v_call: TRBV6-5; j_call: TRBJ2-7; d_call: TRBD2; clone_size: .; cdr3_nt: TGTGCCAGCAGTCCCCTAGCGGGAGGTGACGAGCAGTACTTC; cdr3_aa: CASSPLAGGDEQYF
v_call: TRBV5-1; j_call: TRBJ2-1; d_call: .; clone_size: .; cdr3_nt: TGCGCCAGCAGCTCTACAACCGACAGTGACGAGCAGTTCTTC; cdr3_aa: CASSSTTDSDEQFF
v_call: TRBV7-9; j_call: TRBJ1-5; d_call: .; clone_size: .; cdr3_nt: TGTGCCAGCAGCCTCCTCGGGGGAACGAATCAGCCCCAGCATTTT; cdr3_aa: CASSLLGGTNQPQHF
v_call: TRBV10-1; j_call: TRBJ2-5; d_call: TRBD2; clone_size: .; cdr3_nt: TGCGCCAGCAGCCTTGGGAGGGACTGGGAGACCCAGTACTTC; cdr3_aa: CASSLGRDWETQYF
v_call: TRBV11-2; j_call: TRBJ2-7; d_call: .; clone_size: .; cdr3_nt: TGTGCCAGCAGCGCGACGAAGGCGGGGCAGTACTTC; cdr3_aa: CASSATKAGQYF